This passage covers 22 T cell receptor beta chains from one sample sequenced in a study of T-cell memory formation after mild COVID-19. TCRdb itself ran the 5' RACE reads through MiXCR, one entry per CDR3 protein. The data contain 300,000 to 400,000 distinct CDR3 sequences, roughly 13% of them singletons. Sequencing was carried out using PBMCs or a T cell subset sorted from them (not recorded which). These receptors all come from a man between 18 and 29 years old who had mild COVID-19 (a few samples of this study predate the infection). Cell type and time point are not known.

This clonotype was counted many times. The V gene is TRBV24-1, the J gene TRBJ2-1, with TRBD1 matching 11 bases. The CDR3 is 16 residues long. Germline V gene lookup returns CDR1 KGHDR and CDR2 SFDVKD. After removal of 5 bases from V and 7 bases from J, the junction contained 9 bases not matched to a gene. The CDR3 here is CATSAVDRGRRNEQFF. CDR3 coding DNA: TGTGCCACCAGTGCCGTGGACAGGGGGCGCAGAAATGAGCAGTTCTTC.

The rearrangement uses TRBV6-2 or TRBV6-3 and TRBJ2-1; 11 bases map to TRBD2. Per the germline V gene, CDR1 is MNHEY and CDR2 is SVGEGT. V trimming: 6 bases; J trimming: 8 bases; junction bases outside the gene matches: 6. The CDR3 is 14 residues long. For the CDR3, the DNA is TGTGCCAGCAGACCTGGACTAGCGGGTTATGAGCAGTTCTTC. It codes for CASRPGLAGYEQFF.

In its sample, this clonotype was seen many times. This chain joins TRBV12-3 or TRBV12-4 and TRBJ2-3; D not resolved. The ends were cut back, 5 bases at V and 4 bases at J, with 7 bases in the middle. This CDR3 comprises 12 residues. CDR3 residues: CASSAISDTQYF. The CDR3 DNA reads TGTGCCAGCAGTGCTATCTCAGATACGCAGTATTTT.

This clonotype was found many times. The V gene is TRBV12-3 or TRBV12-4, the J gene TRBJ1-2; D might be TRBD1 (5 bases). This CDR3 has 13 amino acids. The V end was cut by 3 bases, the J end by 5 bases, with 10 bases between. The CDR3 loop is CASSFSTAYGYTF. The CDR3 region has the DNA TGTGCCAGCAGTTTTTCGACAGCTTATGGCTACACCTTC.

In its sample, this clonotype was seen many times. The CDR3 sequence is CSAGRGARETQYF. Written as DNA, the CDR3 is TGCAGTGCCGGACGGGGGGCGCGGGAGACCCAGTACTTC. This rearrangement joins TRBV20-1 to TRBJ2-5; weak D call: TRBD2 (7 bases). CDR3 length: 13 residues. The V end was cut by 6 bases, the J end by 5 bases, with 16 bases between. Germline V lookup: CDR1 DFQATT, CDR2 SNEGSKA (reference sequence).

This sequence joins TRBV5-4 and TRBJ2-1; the D call may be TRBD1 or TRBD2 (5 bases each). Germline CDR1 SGHNT, CDR2 YYREEE (reference sequence). The CDR3 contains 16 residues. Trimming took 4 bases from V and 6 from J, leaving 20 bases between them. The CDR3 protein is CASSPAGAAGLNEQFF. The CDR3 nucleotides are TGTGCCAGCAGCCCCGCCGGGGCGGCGGGCCTCAATGAGCAGTTCTTC.

This chain uses TRBV20-1 with TRBJ2-3; either TRBD1 or TRBD2 may fit D (5 bases each). CDR3 length equals 14 residues. Germline values: CDR1 DFQATT, CDR2 SNEGSKA (reference sequence). Trimming left V 3 bases short and J 3 bases short, with 13 bases between. The CDR3 sequence: CSASRDGATDTQYF. Written as DNA, the CDR3 is TGCAGTGCTAGTCGGGACGGAGCGACAGATACGCAGTATTTT.

This chain joins TRBV6-5 and TRBJ1-1, with unresolved D. In germline, CDR1 is MNHEY, CDR2 SVGAGI. The CDR3 is 13 amino acids. Trimming removed 8 bases from V and 0 bases from J, with 10 bases in between. This CDR3 is CASCVGMNTEAFF. In DNA form, the CDR3 reads TGTGCCAGCTGTGTCGGTATGAACACTGAAGCTTTCTTT.

This clonotype was found once. The chain combines TRBV7-2 with TRBJ1-1, with D hard to call. Trimming took off 6 bases at V and 0 bases at J, with 14 bases between the two ends. Germline CDR1 reads SGHTA; CDR2 reads FQGNSA. This CDR3 region has 15 residues. CDR3 DNA sequence: TGTGCCAGCAGGCTGCAAGCGGCGATGAACACTGAAGCTTTCTTT. This translates into CASRLQAAMNTEAFF.

This clonotype showed up just a few times. The V gene is TRBV12-3 or TRBV12-4, the J gene TRBJ1-2; D is undetermined. This CDR3 contains 11 residues. V was clipped by 5 bases and J by 7 bases, with 8 bases between them. In DNA form, the CDR3 reads TGTGCCAGCAGTAACCCGGGTGGCTACACCTTC. This encodes CASSNPGGYTF.

This clonotype was observed a handful of times. The chain couples TRBV20-1 to TRBJ2-7; 11 bases line up with TRBD2. Germline assignment: CDR1 DFQATT and CDR2 SNEGSKA (reference sequence). V lost 0 bases, J lost 3 bases, and 4 bases stayed unmatched. The CDR3 totals 15 residues. The CDR3 sequence: CSARDLGLAGYEQYV. The CDR3 region has the DNA TGCAGTGCTAGAGATCTCGGACTAGCGGGCTACGAGCAGTACGTC.

This clonotype was counted once. The chain joins TRBV4-2 to TRBJ2-3; TRBD1 matches 9 bases. Germline V CDR1 and CDR2: LGHNA, YNFKEQ. Trimming removed 0 bases from V and 2 bases from J; junction bases left unmatched: 6. This CDR3 contains 17 residues. CDR3 residues: CASSQDLGTGYTDTQYF. The DNA for the CDR3 is TGTGCCAGCAGCCAAGATCTCGGGACAGGGTACACAGATACGCAGTATTTT.

This clonotype was detected a few times. The CDR3, as DNA: TGTGCCAGCAGCAAAGCTCGGAATACGCAGTATTTT. Encoded protein: CASSKARNTQYF. The chain uses TRBV21-1 and TRBJ2-3. TRBV21-1 is annotated as a pseudogene. The CDR3 has 12 amino acids.

This chain joins TRBV18 and TRBJ1-1, with 8 bases matching TRBD1. V shed 5 bases and J 1 base; nucleotides not matched to a gene: 9. CDR3 length: 16 amino acids. Germline CDR1 reads KGHSH; CDR2 reads LQKENI. CDR3 in DNA: TGTGCCAGCTCATCTTACACCGGGACAGGGAACACTGAAGCTTTCTTT. This translates into CASSSYTGTGNTEAFF.

The chain employs TRBV6-5 and TRBJ2-5, with 10 bases aligning to TRBD1. Germline V gene lookup returns CDR1 MNHEY and CDR2 SVGAGI. The trim removed 4 bases at V and 3 bases at J, leaving 2 bases unmatched. The CDR3 contains 14 residues. CDR3 region: CASSFGQGEETQYF. CDR3 nucleotide sequence: TGTGCCAGCAGTTTCGGACAGGGGGAAGAGACCCAGTACTTC.

This clonotype was recorded a few times. The rearrangement joins TRBV12-5 to TRBJ2-4; weak D call: TRBD2 (6 bases). Trimming left V 6 bases short and J 0 bases short, with 12 bases between. Germline CDR1 reads LGHNT; CDR2 reads FRNRAP. The CDR3 runs to 15 residues. This CDR3 reads CASGRLVVAKNIQYF. CDR3 DNA sequence: TGTGCTAGTGGGCGACTAGTGGTAGCCAAAAACATTCAGTACTTC.

The chain combines TRBV6-4 with TRBJ1-2, with 7 bases matching TRBD1. The V gene's germline CDR1 is MRHNA and CDR2 SNTAGT. This CDR3 has 14 amino acids. V shed 0 bases and J 6 bases; nucleotides not matched to a gene: 4. CDR3: CASSDSQGVHGYTF. CDR3 sequence (DNA): TGTGCCAGCAGTGACTCCCAGGGGGTCCATGGCTACACCTTC.

This clonotype was counted a few times. This sequence joins TRBV5-1 and TRBJ2-1; 8 nucleotides agree with TRBD1. The CDR3 extends over 15 amino acids. CDR1 SGHRS and CDR2 YFSETQ come from the germline V gene. V was pared by 4 bases and J by 6 bases, with 9 bases of the junction left unmatched. The CDR3 is CASSTGTGIFNEQFF. The CDR3 nucleotides are TGCGCCAGCAGCACAGGGACAGGAATTTTCAATGAGCAGTTCTTC.

The chain combines TRBV7-6 with TRBJ1-2, with 9 bases matching TRBD1. CDR1 is SGHVS and CDR2 is FNYEAQ in the germline V gene. This CDR3 is 14 amino acids long. The V and J ends lost 6 bases and 7 bases, in that order; junction bases with no gene match: 9. Here the CDR3 DNA reads TGTGCCAGCAGGGCCGGGACAGGGTCGGTTGGCTACACCTTC. Translating gives CASRAGTGSVGYTF.

This chain's CDR3 is CASSPGGGWTDTQYF. CDR3 nucleotides: TGTGCCAGCAGCCCAGGGGGCGGATGGACAGATACGCAGTATTTT. V and J are TRBV7-9 and TRBJ2-3, with 8 positions matching TRBD1. CDR1 is SEHNR, CDR2 FQNEAQ, per germline (reference sequence). This CDR3 region has 15 residues. V was pared by 5 bases and J by 3 bases, with 7 bases of the junction left unmatched.

This chain uses TRBV7-9 with TRBJ2-4, with D possibly TRBD1 on 6 matching bases. The V gene lost 1 base and the J gene lost 8 bases, with 24 bases spanning the gap. Germline lookup yields CDR1 SEHNR and CDR2 FQNEAQ (reference sequence). CDR3 length equals 18 residues. The CDR3 region is CASSLVLLQGQGVDIQYF. The CDR3 nucleotides are TGTGCCAGCAGCTTAGTCCTCCTACAGGGTCAAGGGGTTGACATTCAGTACTTC.

The chain recombines TRBV9 with TRBJ2-3; D ambiguous. Trimming removed 4 bases at V and 1 base at J, with 16 bases between. The germline CDR1 and CDR2 sequences are SGDLS and YYNGEE. This CDR3 region has 16 residues. The CDR3 protein is CASSPPGLLRTDTQYF. The CDR3 DNA reads as TGTGCCAGCAGCCCGCCGGGCCTACTTCGCACAGATACGCAGTATTTT.